This paragraph covers one T cell receptor (beta chain) sequence. Its antigen is currently unknown. Trimming left V 7 bases short and J 6 bases short, with 25 bases between. This CDR3 has 17 residues. Germline V gene lookup returns CDR1 MGHRA and CDR2 YSYEKL. The table came from immunoSEQ multiplex PCR; TCRdb's copy has only in-frame clones and leaves some out. In the table there are millions of clones, just over 90% of which are singletons. This record comes from a study of shared clonotypes between healthy human individuals. Study findings and constraints: Rarefaction curves obtained for sorted subsets showed sequencing incomplete despite large depth.

This TCR was recovered from a man aged 18 to 29 in good health. Some clones in this sample may be carry-over from other donors' samples. The chain is built from TRBV4-1 and TRBJ2-1; D possibly corresponds to TRBD2 (7 bases). Sequenced: naive CD4+ T cells from PBMCs. This sample's subset: CD45RA+ positively selected. DNA for the CDR3: TGCGCCAGCACCCTCTGGGGGGGCGGGGAAAGGTCCAATGAGCAGTTCTTC. It codes for CASTLWGGGERSNEQFF.